Following are 24 T cell receptor beta chains from one sample sequenced in a study of cytomegalovirus exposure and HLA in healthy donors. PCR involved 60 Vbeta and 13 Jbeta primers. Generated by immunoSEQ multiplex PCR, the TCRdb table keeps only in-frame clones and is missing some. The sample lists about 160,000 clones; over 75% were seen once. The material sequenced was PBMCs. The receptors originated from a middle-aged man in good health and CMV-seronegative.

The chain uses TRBV2 and TRBJ2-3, with D unclear. The CDR3 consists of 14 residues. Trimming took off 5 bases at V and 0 bases at J, with 9 bases between the two ends. CDR1 is SNHLY and CDR2 is FYNNEI in the germline V gene. CDR3 sequence (DNA): TGTGCCAGCAGTAGGCTAGAAAGCACAGATACGCAGTATTTT. Translating it yields CASSRLESTDTQYF. Full variable domain (outside the CDR3, taken from reference TRBV2 and TRBJ2-3): EPEVTQTPSHQVTQMGQEVILRCVPISNHLYFYWYRQILGQKVEFLVSFYNNEISEKSEIFDDQFSVERPDGSNFTLKIRSTKLEDSAMYFCASSRLESTDTQYFGPGTRLTVL.

This sequence joins TRBV29-1 and TRBJ1-3; a weak D match, TRBD1 (5 bases). Germline CDR1 SQVTM, CDR2 ANQGSEA. The CDR3 runs 13 residues. Trimming removed 4 bases at V and 6 bases at J, with 13 bases between. CDR3 loop: CSVVPGRKNTIYF. CDR3 bases: TGCAGCGTTGTTCCAGGGAGGAAAAACACCATATATTTT.

This chain connects TRBV7-6 to TRBJ2-1, with TRBD2 matching 7 bases. The CDR3 is 12 amino acids. The germline V gene encodes CDR1 SGHVS and CDR2 FNYEAQ. V lost 2 bases and J lost 10; bases outside the gene matches: 2. The CDR3 nucleotides are TGTGCCAGCAGCTTAACTAGCGAAGAGCAGTTCTTC. This gives the protein CASSLTSEEQFF. Full variable domain (rest looked up from reference TRBV7-6 and TRBJ2-1): GAGVSQSPRYKVTKRGQDVALRCDPISGHVSLYWYRQALGQGPEFLTYFNYEAQQDKSGLPNDRFSAERPEGSISTLTIQRTEQRDSAMYRCASSLTSEEQFFGPGTRLTVL.

This chain connects TRBV19 to TRBJ2-7; D is possibly TRBD1 (6 bases). Deletions cut 6 bases from V and 3 bases from J, with 12 bases between. Germline V gene sequence: CDR1 LNHDA, CDR2 SQIVND (reference sequence). This CDR3 spans 13 amino acids. CDR3 in DNA: TGTGCCAGTAGACAGGGACCACGCTACGAGCAGTACTTC. This translates into CASRQGPRYEQYF.

This clone was counted only a few times. The chain employs TRBV10-2 and TRBJ2-3; 8 bases are shared with TRBD2. V lost 8 bases and J lost 1; bases outside the gene matches: 5. Germline V lookup: CDR1 WSHSY, CDR2 SAAADI. The CDR3 is made up of 14 amino acids. CDR3 sequence: CASALAGGTDTQYF. For the CDR3, the DNA is TGCGCCAGCGCCCTAGCGGGCGGCACAGATACGCAGTATTTT.

This clone has only one observation. J is TRBJ1-4 and V is TRBV7-8; 10 bases are a match to TRBD1. The germline V gene has CDR1 SGHVS and CDR2 FQNEAQ. Trimming took 3 bases from V and 8 from J; bases not matched to a gene: 9. CDR3 length: 16 amino acids. DNA for the CDR3: TGTGCCAGCAGCTTGACAGGGGGCGAAATCGACGAAAAACTGTTTTTT. Its protein product is CASSLTGGEIDEKLFF.

The chain carries TRBV29-1 and TRBJ1-2; maybe TRBD1 (6 bases). Trimming left V 6 bases short and J 3 bases short, with 23 bases between. The germline gives CDR1 SQVTM, CDR2 ANQGSEA. The CDR3 length is 16 residues. This chain's CDR3 is CSVENVDSPIDYGYTF. CDR3 bases: TGCAGCGTAGAAAATGTGGACAGCCCGATTGACTATGGCTACACCTTC.

The rearrangement joins TRBV30 to TRBJ1-6, with TRBD1 matching over 10 bases. The length of the CDR3 is 14 residues. Germline assignment: CDR1 GTSNPN and CDR2 SVGIG (reference sequence). Trimming took 2 bases from V and 10 from J; bases not matched to a gene: 5. CDR3 bases: TGTGCCTGGAGTCCGGGACAGGGGAAATCACCCCTCCACTTT. Its protein is CAWSPGQGKSPLHF. Full variable domain (rest looked up from reference TRBV30 and TRBJ1-6): SQTIHQWPATLVQPVGSPLSLECTVEGTSNPNLYWYRQAAGRGLQLLFYSVGIGQISSEVPQNLSASRPQDRQFILSSKKLLLSDSGFYLCAWSPGQGKSPLHFGNGTRLTVT.

The rearrangement uses TRBV27 and TRBJ1-6, with 8 nucleotides matching TRBD1. The CDR3 runs to 15 residues. The V segment lost 4 bases and the J segment 9 bases; nucleotides outside the gene matches: 8. CDR1 and CDR2 (germline): MNHEY, SMNVEV (reference sequence). The CDR3 protein is CASSSAGGLGSPLHF. CDR3 DNA sequence: TGTGCCAGCAGTTCAGCAGGGGGCTTGGGTTCACCCCTCCACTTT.

V is TRBV30 and J is TRBJ1-2; D is ambiguous. The CDR3 spans 11 residues. In germline, CDR1 is GTSNPN, CDR2 SVGIG (reference sequence). Trimming took 4 bases from V and 5 from J, leaving 8 bases between them. CDR3 loop: CAWIRGYGYTF. The CDR3 nucleotides are TGTGCCTGGATCCGCGGGTATGGCTACACCTTC. Full variable domain (rest looked up from reference TRBV30 and TRBJ1-2): SQTIHQWPATLVQPVGSPLSLECTVEGTSNPNLYWYRQAAGRGLQLLFYSVGIGQISSEVPQNLSASRPQDRQFILSSKKLLLSDSGFYLCAWIRGYGYTFGSGTRLTVV.

The V and J genes are TRBV1 and TRBJ1-2. TRBV1 is an annotated pseudogene. The CDR3 has 19 amino acids. CDR3: CTSSQEGCQRPKRDYGYTF. For the CDR3, the DNA is TGCACCAGCAGCCAAGAAGGCTGTCAGAGGCCTAAGCGGGACTATGGCTACACCTTC.

The chain links TRBV2 to TRBJ1-4, with a tentative D call TRBD1 (5 bases). From germline, CDR1 is SNHLY and CDR2 FYNNEI. The CDR3 has 15 amino acids. V gave up 0 bases and J gave up 7 bases, with 12 bases separating them. CDR3 region: CASSEARGIAEKLFF. The CDR3 DNA reads TGTGCCAGCAGTGAAGCGCGGGGGATCGCTGAAAAACTGTTTTTT.

This chain links TRBV28 with TRBJ1-5, with 9 bases that match TRBD1. Germline V lookup: CDR1 MDHEN, CDR2 SYDVKM. The length of the CDR3 is 15 residues. V was clipped by 6 bases and J by 9 bases; unmatched bases: 12. CDR3 nucleotide sequence: TGTGCCAGCAGCCTATCCGACAGGGGGGGTCCGCCCCAGCATTTT. Its protein product is CASSLSDRGGPPQHF. Supplemented by reference TRBV28 and TRBJ1-5, the full variable domain reads DVKVTQSSRYLVKRTGEKVFLECVQDMDHENMFWYRQDPGLGLRLIYFSYDVKMKEKGDIPEGYSVSREKKERFSLILESASTNQTSMYLCASSLSDRGGPPQHFGDGTRLSIL.

The V and J genes are TRBV5-1 and TRBJ1-3; unclear D gene. Germline CDR1 SGHRS, CDR2 YFSETQ. V dropped 4 bases and J dropped 2 bases, with 10 bases sitting between them. The CDR3 has 14 residues. The CDR3 here is CASSPGLAGNTIYF. CDR3 DNA sequence: TGCGCCAGCAGCCCGGGGTTAGCTGGAAACACCATATATTTT. The whole variable domain, filled in from reference TRBV5-1 and TRBJ1-3, reads KAGVTQTPRYLIKTRGQQVTLSCSPISGHRSVSWYQQTPGQGLQFLFEYFSETQRNKGNFPGRFSGRQFSNSRSEMNVSTLELGDSALYLCASSPGLAGNTIYFGEGSWLTVV.

The rearrangement links TRBV9 to TRBJ1-4, with 11 bases fitting TRBD1. Trimming removed 4 bases from V and 8 bases from J; junction bases left unmatched: 1. The germline V gene has CDR1 SGDLS and CDR2 YYNGEE. The length of the CDR3 is 13 residues. The CDR3 DNA reads as TGTGCCAGCAGCAGGACAGGGGGCGAAAAACTGTTTTTT. As protein: CASSRTGGEKLFF.

V is TRBV5-6 and J is TRBJ2-7; TRBD1 matches 9 bases. The germline V gene encodes CDR1 SGHDT and CDR2 YYEEEE. The junction had 8 bases not matched to a gene; V was cut back by 3 bases and J by 4 bases. The CDR3 loop spans 15 amino acids. The CDR3 DNA reads as TGTGCCAGCAGCTACCGGGACAGGGTACAATACGAGCAGTACTTC. It specifies CASSYRDRVQYEQYF.

This clone was seen more than once but under ten times. The J gene is TRBJ1-1, the V gene TRBV18, with 7 bases that match TRBD1. CDR3 length equals 11 residues. CDR1 is KGHSH, CDR2 LQKENI, per germline. V shed 6 bases and J 7 bases; nucleotides not matched to a gene: 2. The CDR3 loop is CASSRQGEAFF. In DNA form, the CDR3 reads TGTGCCAGCTCCCGACAGGGTGAAGCTTTCTTT.

The chain employs TRBV19 and TRBJ2-2; possibly TRBD2 for D (5 bases). CDR1 is LNHDA and CDR2 is SQIVND in the germline V gene (reference sequence). This CDR3 comprises 15 residues. Trimming took off 4 bases at V and 5 bases at J, with 14 bases between the two ends. The CDR3 DNA reads TGTGCCAGTAGTACCCGTTGGACGGGGACCGGGGAGCTGTTTTTT. Amino acids: CASSTRWTGTGELFF.

The table lists this clone with a few counts. The J gene is TRBJ1-3, the V gene TRBV7-9, with D possibly TRBD1 on 5 matching bases. This CDR3 is built from 13 residues. V gave up 1 base and J gave up 11 bases, with 12 bases separating them. Germline-derived CDR1 and CDR2 are SEHNR and FQNEAQ (reference sequence). DNA of the CDR3: TGTGCCAGCAGCTTAGTAGGGGAAAGCGCCATATATTTT. Translation gives CASSLVGESAIYF. Supplemented by reference TRBV7-9 and TRBJ1-3, the full variable domain reads DTGVSQNPRHKITKRGQNVTFRCDPISEHNRLYWYRQTLGQGPEFLTYFQNEAQLEKSRLLSDRFSAERPKGSFSTLEIQRTEQGDSAMYLCASSLVGESAIYFGEGSWLTVV.

There are a few counts of this clone. This chain uses TRBV11-2 with TRBJ2-3; 14 bases map to TRBD2. With 5 bases clipped from V and 7 bases from J, the junction kept 8 bases outside the gene matches. The CDR3 totals 16 residues. Germline V CDR1 and CDR2: SGHAT, FQNNGV. CDR3 amino acids: CASSVTSGGAVNTQYF. DNA of the CDR3: TGTGCCAGCAGCGTGACTAGCGGGGGGGCCGTGAATACGCAGTATTTT.

The chain is built from TRBV4-2 and TRBJ2-7; 9 nucleotides line up with TRBD2. Losses at the gene ends were 1 base for V and 2 bases for J; bases not matched to a gene: 6. This CDR3 has 16 residues. Germline V gene sequence: CDR1 LGHNA, CDR2 YNFKEQ. The CDR3 nucleotides are TGTGCCAGCAGCCAAGTGGGCGGGGGGGGACCCTACGAGCAGTACTTC. Translating gives CASSQVGGGGPYEQYF.

The chain carries TRBV28 and TRBJ2-1; no clear D gene. Germline CDR1 reads MDHEN; CDR2 reads SYDVKM. V was cut by 10 bases and J by 7 bases, with 14 bases left in between. CDR3 length: 12 amino acids. The DNA of the CDR3 is TGTGCCACCAAAGAGAGTTGGAATGAGCAGTTCTTC. Amino acids: CATKESWNEQFF.

This clone was counted between two and nine times. V is TRBV19 and J is TRBJ2-3; unclear D gene. This CDR3 is 14 amino acids long. V lost 3 bases and J lost 6, with 13 bases in between. CDR1 is LNHDA and CDR2 is SQIVND in the germline V gene (reference sequence). CDR3 amino acids: CASSIGLPLDTQYF. DNA for the CDR3: TGTGCCAGTAGTATTGGGCTGCCCCTCGATACGCAGTATTTT.

Here the CDR3 DNA reads TGTGCCAGCGGGACTAGCGGGGGTATAGGTGAGCAGTTCTTC. This encodes CASGTSGGIGEQFF. The chain links TRBV6-5 to TRBJ2-1; 14 bases agree with TRBD2. Germline V gene sequence: CDR1 MNHEY, CDR2 SVGAGI. The CDR3 covers 14 residues. The ends lost 8 bases at V and 9 bases at J; junction bases unmatched: 6.